These T cell receptor beta chains were read from a single sample in a study of blood T cell repertoires in COVID-19. TCRdb keeps only in-frame clones here, not all; method: immunoSEQ multiplex PCR. The repertoire holds about 60,000 clones, approximately 84% seen once, with more than 15% in the top ten. Specimen: peripheral blood. The receptors originated from a man between 65 and 80 years old with active COVID-19. Each CDR3 is given with its conserved first and last residue. D genes are given only for firm matches. Clone size is not always given. Where it is, it says once, few, many or a class for expanded clones.

j_call: TRBJ2-7
v_call: TRBV2
d_call: TRBD1
clone_size: NA
cdr3_aa: CASRDRGYEQYF
cdr3_nt: TGTGCCAGCAGGGACAGGGGATACGAGCAGTACTTC

j_call: TRBJ2-2
v_call: TRBV5-1
d_call: NA
clone_size: NA
cdr3_aa: CASSLGRPNTGELFF
cdr3_nt: TGCGCCAGCAGCTTGGGCAGGCCGAACACCGGGGAGCTGTTTTTT

j_call: TRBJ1-1
v_call: TRBV19
d_call: NA
clone_size: NA
cdr3_aa: CASLRPGLKNTEAFF
cdr3_nt: TGTGCCAGCCTCCGGCCGGGACTGAAGAACACTGAAGCTTTCTTT

j_call: TRBJ2-1
v_call: TRBV6-4
d_call: TRBD2
clone_size: NA
cdr3_aa: CASSSSGTSPNNNEQFF
cdr3_nt: TGTGCCAGCAGTAGTAGCGGGACCTCACCGAACAACAATGAGCAGTTCTTC

j_call: TRBJ2-7
v_call: TRBV7-2
d_call: NA
clone_size: NA
cdr3_aa: CASTTDSEQYF
cdr3_nt: TGTGCCAGCACCACCGACAGCGAGCAGTACTTC

j_call: TRBJ2-7
v_call: TRBV6-5
d_call: TRBD1
clone_size: once
cdr3_aa: CASSSPGTGAYEQYF
cdr3_nt: TGTGCCAGCAGTTCACCCGGGACAGGGGCCTACGAGCAGTACTTC

j_call: TRBJ2-6
v_call: TRBV28
d_call: TRBD2
clone_size: NA
cdr3_aa: CASSSAGRGGANVLTF
cdr3_nt: TGTGCCAGCAGTTCGGCGGGGAGGGGTGGGGCCAACGTCCTGACTTTC

j_call: TRBJ1-2
v_call: TRBV20-1
d_call: NA
clone_size: NA
cdr3_aa: CSASSRAHYGYTF
cdr3_nt: TGCAGTGCTAGTTCGAGGGCTCACTATGGCTACACCTTC

j_call: TRBJ2-2
v_call: TRBV7-2
d_call: TRBD2
clone_size: NA
cdr3_aa: CASSLVGSGRAGELFF
cdr3_nt: TGTGCCAGCAGCTTAGTAGGTAGCGGGAGAGCCGGGGAGCTGTTTTTT

j_call: TRBJ1-1
v_call: TRBV5-6
d_call: NA
clone_size: NA
cdr3_aa: CASSLGPGRNTEAFF
cdr3_nt: TGTGCCAGCAGCTTAGGTCCAGGGCGGAACACTGAAGCTTTCTTT

j_call: TRBJ2-5
v_call: TRBV7-2
d_call: NA
clone_size: NA
cdr3_aa: CASSPGERKTQYF
cdr3_nt: TGTGCCAGCAGCCCCGGGGAGCGGAAGACCCAGTACTTC

j_call: TRBJ1-1
v_call: TRBV4-2
d_call: TRBD1
clone_size: NA
cdr3_aa: CASSQPGQGMGEAFF
cdr3_nt: TGTGCCAGCAGCCAACCGGGACAGGGAATGGGTGAAGCTTTCTTT

j_call: TRBJ2-5
v_call: TRBV11-2
d_call: TRBD1
clone_size: NA
cdr3_aa: CASSLQRTGGETQYF
cdr3_nt: TGTGCCAGCAGCTTACAGAGGACAGGCGGAGAGACCCAGTACTTC

j_call: TRBJ2-1
v_call: TRBV6-5
d_call: NA
clone_size: NA
cdr3_aa: CASSYLGSNEQFF
cdr3_nt: TGTGCCAGCAGTTACCTCGGTTCCAATGAGCAGTTCTTC

j_call: TRBJ2-3
v_call: TRBV5-4
d_call: NA
clone_size: NA
cdr3_aa: CASSLGLPWRGTDTQYF
cdr3_nt: TGTGCCAGCAGCTTGGGACTGCCATGGCGGGGCACAGATACGCAGTATTTT

j_call: TRBJ1-2
v_call: TRBV30
d_call: NA
clone_size: NA
cdr3_aa: CAWSVRPGHYGYTF
cdr3_nt: TGTGCCTGGAGTGTACGACCAGGGCACTATGGCTACACCTTC

j_call: TRBJ2-1
v_call: TRBV9
d_call: NA
clone_size: NA
cdr3_aa: CASSVEGLRYNEQFF
cdr3_nt: TGTGCCAGCAGCGTAGAGGGACTGCGCTACAATGAGCAGTTCTTC

j_call: TRBJ2-5
v_call: TRBV5-1
d_call: TRBD1
clone_size: NA
cdr3_aa: CASKSGQGLETQYF
cdr3_nt: TGCGCCAGCAAGTCAGGACAGGGGTTAGAGACCCAGTACTTC

j_call: TRBJ2-4
v_call: TRBV7-3
d_call: NA
clone_size: NA
cdr3_aa: CASSSAAGPQYF
cdr3_nt: TGTGCCAGCAGCTCCGCTGCGGGCCCTCAGTACTTC

j_call: TRBJ1-2
v_call: TRBV19
d_call: TRBD1
clone_size: NA
cdr3_aa: CASRRTGNYGYTF
cdr3_nt: TGTGCCAGTAGAAGGACAGGGAACTATGGCTACACCTTC

j_call: TRBJ1-5
v_call: TRBV4-1
d_call: NA
clone_size: NA
cdr3_aa: CASSQFDRDTINQPQHF
cdr3_nt: TGCGCCAGCAGCCAATTCGACCGGGACACAATTAATCAGCCCCAGCATTTT

j_call: TRBJ1-2
v_call: TRBV5-6
d_call: TRBD1
clone_size: once
cdr3_aa: CASSSTGGYGYTF
cdr3_nt: TGTGCCAGCAGCTCAACAGGGGGCTATGGCTACACCTTC

j_call: TRBJ2-3
v_call: TRBV5-4
d_call: TRBD2
clone_size: NA
cdr3_aa: CASRKTSGGTDTQYF
cdr3_nt: TGTGCCAGCAGAAAGACTAGCGGGGGCACAGATACGCAGTATTTT

j_call: TRBJ2-7
v_call: TRBV24-1
d_call: TRBD2
clone_size: NA
cdr3_aa: CATSDRGTTYEQYF
cdr3_nt: TGTGCCACCAGTGACCGCGGGACTACCTACGAGCAGTACTTC

j_call: TRBJ1-3
v_call: TRBV5-4
d_call: NA
clone_size: NA
cdr3_aa: CASSLERGALGNTIYF
cdr3_nt: TGTGCCAGCAGCTTGGAGCGGGGGGCGCTCGGAAACACCATATATTTT

j_call: TRBJ2-6
v_call: TRBV7-9
d_call: NA
clone_size: NA
cdr3_aa: CASSLSTTEYSGANVLTF
cdr3_nt: TGTGCCAGCAGCTTATCGACAACCGAATACTCTGGGGCCAACGTCCTGACTTTC

j_call: TRBJ2-7
v_call: TRBV29-1
d_call: TRBD2
clone_size: few
cdr3_aa: CSVEGTSGSGTSYEQYF
cdr3_nt: TGCAGCGTGGAAGGGACTAGCGGGAGTGGGACCAGCTACGAGCAGTACTTC

j_call: TRBJ2-7
v_call: TRBV12-2
d_call: NA
clone_size: NA
cdr3_aa: CASRLTSGADAGDEQYF
cdr3_nt: TGTGCAAGTCGCTTAACTAGCGGGGCTGACGCCGGGGACGAGCAGTACTTC

j_call: TRBJ1-1
v_call: TRBV6-2/TRBV6-3
d_call: NA
clone_size: NA
cdr3_aa: CASSYFPGRRGPEAFF
cdr3_nt: TGTGCCAGCAGTTACTTCCCCGGGCGGAGGGGCCCTGAAGCTTTCTTT

j_call: TRBJ1-2
v_call: TRBV7-9
d_call: NA
clone_size: NA
cdr3_aa: CASSFGTDDGYTF
cdr3_nt: TGTGCCAGCAGCTTTGGAACAGATGATGGCTACACCTTC

j_call: TRBJ2-2
v_call: TRBV7-7
d_call: TRBD2
clone_size: once
cdr3_aa: CASSLGPLAGGAGELFF
cdr3_nt: TGTGCCAGCAGCTTAGGACCCCTAGCGGGAGGGGCCGGGGAGCTGTTTTTT

j_call: TRBJ1-1
v_call: TRBV15
d_call: NA
clone_size: NA
cdr3_aa: CATSRGGDTEAFF
cdr3_nt: TGTGCCACCAGCAGAGGGGGAGATACTGAAGCTTTCTTT

j_call: TRBJ2-7
v_call: TRBV6-5
d_call: TRBD1
clone_size: NA
cdr3_aa: CASRPGTGGDEQYF
cdr3_nt: TGTGCCAGCAGGCCCGGGACAGGGGGTGACGAGCAGTACTTC

j_call: TRBJ1-5
v_call: TRBV19
d_call: TRBD1
clone_size: few
cdr3_aa: CASSIRTGESQPQHF
cdr3_nt: TGTGCCAGTAGTATAAGGACAGGAGAGAGTCAGCCCCAGCATTTT

j_call: TRBJ2-3
v_call: TRBV15
d_call: TRBD2
clone_size: NA
cdr3_aa: CATSSGLAGSGGTDTQYF
cdr3_nt: TGTGCCACCAGCTCGGGGCTAGCGGGATCCGGGGGCACAGATACGCAGTATTTT

j_call: TRBJ2-1
v_call: TRBV9
d_call: TRBD2
clone_size: once
cdr3_aa: CASSHSPGRYQKSYNEQFF
cdr3_nt: TGTGCCAGCAGTCATAGCCCCGGGAGGTACCAAAAGAGCTACAATGAGCAGTTCTTC

j_call: TRBJ2-5
v_call: TRBV6-5
d_call: NA
clone_size: NA
cdr3_aa: CASSRTVEETQYF
cdr3_nt: TGTGCCAGCAGCCGGACAGTGGAAGAGACCCAGTACTTC

j_call: TRBJ2-5
v_call: TRBV30
d_call: TRBD1
clone_size: NA
cdr3_aa: CAWSIDRAPQETQYF
cdr3_nt: TGTGCCTGGAGTATTGACAGGGCTCCCCAAGAGACCCAGTACTTC

j_call: TRBJ2-7
v_call: TRBV3-1/TRBV3-2
d_call: TRBD1
clone_size: NA
cdr3_aa: CASSQDYRTGAGEQYF
cdr3_nt: TGTGCCAGCAGCCAAGACTATCGGACAGGGGCGGGGGAGCAGTACTTC

j_call: TRBJ2-4
v_call: TRBV6-6
d_call: TRBD2
clone_size: NA
cdr3_aa: CASSYPGGVDIQYF
cdr3_nt: TGTGCCAGCAGTTATCCCGGGGGGGTAGACATTCAGTACTTC

j_call: TRBJ2-4
v_call: TRBV30
d_call: NA
clone_size: once
cdr3_aa: CAWTLTSAKNIQYF
cdr3_nt: TGTGCCTGGACCCTGACTTCAGCCAAAAACATTCAGTACTTC

j_call: TRBJ2-7
v_call: TRBV12-3/TRBV12-4
d_call: NA
clone_size: few
cdr3_aa: CASSSSSYEQYF
cdr3_nt: TGTGCCAGCAGTTCGAGCTCCTACGAGCAGTACTTC

j_call: TRBJ2-7
v_call: TRBV5-1
d_call: TRBD1
clone_size: once
cdr3_aa: CASSSTGGGYEQYF
cdr3_nt: TGCGCCAGCAGCTCGACAGGGGGCGGCTACGAGCAGTACTTC

j_call: TRBJ2-5
v_call: TRBV21-1
d_call: NA
clone_size: NA
cdr3_aa: CATTRAKETGNFRETQYF
cdr3_nt: TGTGCCACCACCCGAGCCAAGGAAACAGGGAATTTTCGAGAGACCCAGTACTTC

j_call: TRBJ1-1
v_call: TRBV30
d_call: NA
clone_size: NA
cdr3_aa: CAWRDQGTAFF
cdr3_nt: TGTGCCTGGAGGGACCAGGGTACAGCTTTCTTT

j_call: TRBJ2-7
v_call: TRBV7-8
d_call: TRBD2
clone_size: once
cdr3_aa: CASSGGLALGYEQYF
cdr3_nt: TGTGCCAGCAGCGGGGGACTAGCGCTCGGGTACGAGCAGTACTTC